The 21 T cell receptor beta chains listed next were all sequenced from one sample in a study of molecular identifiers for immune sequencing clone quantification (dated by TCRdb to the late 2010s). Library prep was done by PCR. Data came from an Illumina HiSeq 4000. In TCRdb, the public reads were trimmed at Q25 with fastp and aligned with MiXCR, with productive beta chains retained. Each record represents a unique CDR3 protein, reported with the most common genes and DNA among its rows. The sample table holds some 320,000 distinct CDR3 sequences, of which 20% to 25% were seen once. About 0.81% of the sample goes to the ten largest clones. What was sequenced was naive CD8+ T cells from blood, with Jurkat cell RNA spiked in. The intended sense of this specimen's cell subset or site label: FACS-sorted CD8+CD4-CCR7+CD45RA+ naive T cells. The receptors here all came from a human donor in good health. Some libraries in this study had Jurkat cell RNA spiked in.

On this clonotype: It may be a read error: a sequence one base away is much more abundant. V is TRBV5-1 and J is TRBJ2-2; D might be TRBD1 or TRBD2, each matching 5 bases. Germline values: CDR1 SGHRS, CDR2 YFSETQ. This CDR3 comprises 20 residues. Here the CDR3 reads CDSSLFAGTLAFANTGELFF. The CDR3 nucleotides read TGCGACAGCAGTTTATTCGCCGGGACCCTAGCCTTCGCGAACACCGGGGAGCTGTTTTTT.

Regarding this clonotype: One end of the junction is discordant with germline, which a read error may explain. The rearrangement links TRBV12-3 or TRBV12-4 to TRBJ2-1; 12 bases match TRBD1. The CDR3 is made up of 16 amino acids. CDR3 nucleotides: TGTGCCAGCAGTGGAGTTGGGACAGGGGGCCCCAATGAGCAGCTCTTC. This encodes CASSGVGTGGPNEQLF.

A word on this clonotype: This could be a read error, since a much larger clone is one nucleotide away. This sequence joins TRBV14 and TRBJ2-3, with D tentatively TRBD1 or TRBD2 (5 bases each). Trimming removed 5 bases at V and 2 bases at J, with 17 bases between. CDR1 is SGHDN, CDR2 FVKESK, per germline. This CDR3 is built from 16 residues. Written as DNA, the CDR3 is TGTGCCAGCAGCTCCGAGTGGGGACCTGCCACAGATACGCAGTATTTT. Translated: CASSSEWGPATDTQYF. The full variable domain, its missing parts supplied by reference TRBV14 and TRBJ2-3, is EAGVTQFPSHSVIEKGQTVTLRCDPISGHDNLYWYRRVMGKEIKFLLHFVKESKQDESGMPNNRFLAERTGGTYSTLKVQPAELEDSGVYFCASSSEWGPATDTQYFGPGTRLTVL.

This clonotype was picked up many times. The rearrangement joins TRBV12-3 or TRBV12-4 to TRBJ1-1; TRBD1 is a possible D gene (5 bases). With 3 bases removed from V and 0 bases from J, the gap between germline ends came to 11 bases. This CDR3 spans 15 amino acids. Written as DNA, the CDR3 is TGTGCCAGCAGTTTGACGACAGCGTTGAACACTGAAGCTTTCTTT. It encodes CASSLTTALNTEAFF.

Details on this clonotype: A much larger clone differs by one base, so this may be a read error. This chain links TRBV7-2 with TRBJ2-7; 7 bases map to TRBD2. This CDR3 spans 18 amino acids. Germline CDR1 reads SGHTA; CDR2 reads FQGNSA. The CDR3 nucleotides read TGTGCCCGCAGCTGGGTGATAGGGGTTCGGGGGGACTTCTACGAGCAGTACTTC. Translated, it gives CARSWVIGVRGDFYEQYF. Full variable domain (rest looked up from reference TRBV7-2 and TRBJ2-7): GAGVSQSPSNKVTEKGKDVELRCDPISGHTALYWYRQSLGQGLEFLIYFQGNSAPDKSGLPSDRFSAERTGGSVSTLTIQRTQQEDSAVYLCARSWVIGVRGDFYEQYFGPGTRLTVT.

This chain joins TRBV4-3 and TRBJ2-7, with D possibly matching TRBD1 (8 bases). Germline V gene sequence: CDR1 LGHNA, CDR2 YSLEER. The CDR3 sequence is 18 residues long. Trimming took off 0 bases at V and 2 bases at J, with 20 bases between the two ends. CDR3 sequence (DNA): TGCGCCAGCAGCCAAGATCAGGGGGCGCGAGGACTAGCCTACGAGCAGTACTTC. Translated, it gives CASSQDQGARGLAYEQYF.

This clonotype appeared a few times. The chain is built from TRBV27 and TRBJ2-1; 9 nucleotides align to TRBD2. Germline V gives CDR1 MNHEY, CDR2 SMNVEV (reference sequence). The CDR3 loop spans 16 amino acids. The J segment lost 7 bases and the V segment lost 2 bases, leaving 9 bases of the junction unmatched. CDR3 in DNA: TGTGCCAGCAGTTTACGGGGCGGGAGGGCCTTGAATGAGCAGTTCTTC. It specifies CASSLRGGRALNEQFF.

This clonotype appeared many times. The CDR3 protein is CASSLSGVGEAFF. The CDR3 DNA reads as TGTGCCAGCAGTTTATCGGGGGTGGGCGAAGCTTTCTTT. The rearrangement links TRBV27 to TRBJ1-1; TRBD1 is a possible D gene (5 bases). Germline lookup yields CDR1 MNHEY and CDR2 SMNVEV (reference sequence). The CDR3 totals 13 residues. V lost 0 bases and J 8 bases, leaving 10 bases between the germline ends.

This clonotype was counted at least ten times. The CDR3 loop is CASSRERTSGRKDEQFF. CDR3 nucleotide sequence: TGTGCCAGCAGCCGTGAACGGACTAGCGGGAGGAAGGATGAGCAGTTCTTC. V and J are TRBV28 and TRBJ2-1; 14 positions match TRBD2. The CDR3 totals 17 residues. Losses at the gene ends were 6 bases for V and 8 bases for J; bases not matched to a gene: 12. Per the germline V gene, CDR1 is MDHEN and CDR2 is SYDVKM.

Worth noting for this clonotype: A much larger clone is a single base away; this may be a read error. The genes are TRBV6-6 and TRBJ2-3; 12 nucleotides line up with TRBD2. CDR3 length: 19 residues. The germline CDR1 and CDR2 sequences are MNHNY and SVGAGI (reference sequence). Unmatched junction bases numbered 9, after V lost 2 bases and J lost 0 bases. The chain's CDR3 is CASSYPRLAGVTSTDTQYF. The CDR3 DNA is TGTGCCAGCAGTTACCCCCGACTAGCGGGGGTCACTAGCACAGATACGCAGTATTTT.

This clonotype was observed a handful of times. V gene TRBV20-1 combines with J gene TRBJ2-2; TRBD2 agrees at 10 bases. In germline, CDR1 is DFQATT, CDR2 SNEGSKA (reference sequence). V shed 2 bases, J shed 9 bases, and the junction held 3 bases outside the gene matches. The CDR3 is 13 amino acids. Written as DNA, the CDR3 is TGCAGTGCTAGATCTAGCGGGGGCTGGGAGCTGTTTTTT. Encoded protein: CSARSSGGWELFF.

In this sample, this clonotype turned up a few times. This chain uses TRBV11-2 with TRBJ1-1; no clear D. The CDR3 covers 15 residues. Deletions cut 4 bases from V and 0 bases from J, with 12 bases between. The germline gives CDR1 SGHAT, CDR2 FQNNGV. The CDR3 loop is CASSSTWTVNTEAFF. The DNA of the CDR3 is TGTGCCAGCAGCTCCACCTGGACGGTGAACACTGAAGCTTTCTTT. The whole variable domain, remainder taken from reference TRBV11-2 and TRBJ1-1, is EAGVAQSPRYKIIEKRQSVAFWCNPISGHATLYWYQQILGQGPKLLIQFQNNGVVDDSQLPKDRFSAERLKGVDSTLKIQPAKLEDSAVYLCASSSTWTVNTEAFFGQGTRLTVV.

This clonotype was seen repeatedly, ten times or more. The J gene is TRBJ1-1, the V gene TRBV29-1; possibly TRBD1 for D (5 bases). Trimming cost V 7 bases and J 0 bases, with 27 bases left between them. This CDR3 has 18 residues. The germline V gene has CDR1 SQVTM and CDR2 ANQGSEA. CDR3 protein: CSAHTPGPTVKMNTEAFF. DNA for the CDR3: TGCAGCGCCCATACGCCAGGCCCGACAGTCAAAATGAACACTGAAGCTTTCTTT.

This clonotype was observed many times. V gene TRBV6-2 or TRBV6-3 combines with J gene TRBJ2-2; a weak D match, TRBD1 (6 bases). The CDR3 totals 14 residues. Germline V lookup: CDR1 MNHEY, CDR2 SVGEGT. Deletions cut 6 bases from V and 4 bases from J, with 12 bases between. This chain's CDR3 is CASRPDRGTGELFF. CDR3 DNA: TGTGCCAGCAGACCGGACAGAGGCACCGGGGAGCTGTTTTTT.

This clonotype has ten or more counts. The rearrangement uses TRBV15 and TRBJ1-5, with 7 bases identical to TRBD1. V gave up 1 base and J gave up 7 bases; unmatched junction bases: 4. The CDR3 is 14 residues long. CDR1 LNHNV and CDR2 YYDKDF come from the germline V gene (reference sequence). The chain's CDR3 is CATSRASGGQPQHF. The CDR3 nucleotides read TGTGCCACCAGCAGAGCGTCAGGGGGACAGCCCCAGCATTTT.

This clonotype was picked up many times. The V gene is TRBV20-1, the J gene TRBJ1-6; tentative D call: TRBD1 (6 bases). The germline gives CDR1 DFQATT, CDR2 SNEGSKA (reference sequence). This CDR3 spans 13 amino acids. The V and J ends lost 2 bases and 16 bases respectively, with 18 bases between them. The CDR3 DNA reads TGCAGTGCTAGACTGGACAGCCTCAACTCTCTCCACTTT. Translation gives CSARLDSLNSLHF.

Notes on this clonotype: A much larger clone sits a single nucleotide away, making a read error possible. The CDR3 is CASSIGGNYEQYF. The CDR3 DNA reads as TGTGCCAGCAGCATAGGGGGAAACTACGAGCAGTACTTC. This chain joins TRBV7-2 and TRBJ2-7, with D perhaps TRBD1 (6 bases). CDR1 is SGHTA and CDR2 is FQGNSA in the germline V gene. The CDR3 covers 13 residues. V lost 5 bases and J lost 3, with 11 bases in between.

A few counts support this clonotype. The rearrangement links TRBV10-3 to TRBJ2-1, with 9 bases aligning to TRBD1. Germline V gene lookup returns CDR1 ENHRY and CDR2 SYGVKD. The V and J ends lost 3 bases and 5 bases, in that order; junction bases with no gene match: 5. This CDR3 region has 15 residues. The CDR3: CAISDDRGDHNEQFF. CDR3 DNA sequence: TGTGCCATCAGTGATGACAGGGGGGACCACAATGAGCAGTTCTTC.

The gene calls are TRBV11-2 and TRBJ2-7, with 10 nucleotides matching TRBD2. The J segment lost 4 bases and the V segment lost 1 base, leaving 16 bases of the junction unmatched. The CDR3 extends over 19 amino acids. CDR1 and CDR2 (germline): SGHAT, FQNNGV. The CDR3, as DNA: TGTGCCAGCAGCTTAGTTGGGATACTAGCGGGGAGCCCGGATTACGAGCAGTACTTC. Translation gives CASSLVGILAGSPDYEQYF.

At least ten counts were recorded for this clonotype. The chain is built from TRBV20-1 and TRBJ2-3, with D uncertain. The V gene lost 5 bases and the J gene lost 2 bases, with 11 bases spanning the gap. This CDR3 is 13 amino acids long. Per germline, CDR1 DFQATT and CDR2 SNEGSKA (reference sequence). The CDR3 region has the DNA TGCAGTGCTCCATCCCGATCCACAGATACGCAGTATTTT. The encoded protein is CSAPSRSTDTQYF.

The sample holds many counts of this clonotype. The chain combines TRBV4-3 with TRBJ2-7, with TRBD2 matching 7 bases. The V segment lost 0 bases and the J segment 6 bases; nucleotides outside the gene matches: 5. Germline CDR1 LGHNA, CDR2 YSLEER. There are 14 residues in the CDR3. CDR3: CASSQDRTGGEQYF. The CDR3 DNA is TGCGCCAGCAGCCAAGATCGCACGGGGGGCGAGCAGTACTTC.